These 28 T cell receptor beta chains were all obtained from the same sample, sequenced in a study of shared clonotypes between healthy human individuals. Libraries were prepared by immunoSEQ multiplex PCR; TCRdb keeps only in-frame clonotypes and omits some of them. The sample yields roughly 2.5 million clones, roughly 92% seen once. Input material: naive CD4+ T cells sorted from blood. As for subset: CD45RA+ positively selected. The receptors derive from a man aged 18 to 30 in good health.

The V gene is TRBV7-9, the J gene TRBJ2-4; D remains unclear. The CDR3 has 15 residues. V lost 4 bases and J 0 bases, leaving 10 bases between the germline ends. Looked up from germline, CDR1 is SEHNR and CDR2 is FQNEAQ (reference sequence). The CDR3 loop reads CASSSTDLAKNIQYF. CDR3 nucleotide sequence: TGTGCCAGCAGCTCGACGGACCTAGCCAAAAACATTCAGTACTTC.

J is TRBJ2-1 and V is TRBV19; D is perhaps TRBD2 (5 bases). The germline V gene encodes CDR1 LNHDA and CDR2 SQIVND (reference sequence). CDR3 size: 16 residues. V was pared by 0 bases and J by 6 bases, with 15 bases between. The CDR3 reads CASSIDLGVWVNEQFF. DNA for the CDR3: TGTGCCAGTAGTATAGATCTCGGGGTGTGGGTCAATGAGCAGTTCTTC.

In the case of this clone: At the DNA level, this CDR3 is encoded by other sequences in the same sample as well. V usage is TRBV6-1 and J usage is TRBJ2-3, with D possibly TRBD1 on 5 matching bases. The CDR3 consists of 11 residues. CDR1 MNHNS and CDR2 SASEGT come from the germline V gene. Trimming cost V 8 bases and J 4 bases, with 7 bases left between them. Written as DNA, the CDR3 is TGTGCCAGCCGCAGGGCAGATACGCAGTATTTT. Residues: CASRRADTQYF.

The chain has TRBV6-5 and TRBJ2-4; D ambiguous. Trimming removed 6 bases from V and 8 bases from J, with 14 bases in between. Germline values: CDR1 MNHEY, CDR2 SVGAGI. This CDR3 contains 13 residues. The CDR3 nucleotides read TGTGCCAGCAGGCCGGGTCTGGGCGACATTCAGTACTTC. Residues: CASRPGLGDIQYF.

This clone came up a few times. J is TRBJ1-2 and V is TRBV30; D perhaps matches TRBD1 (6 bases). Germline V lookup: CDR1 GTSNPN, CDR2 SVGIG (reference sequence). Between the trimmed V and J ends, which lost 1 base and 4 bases, there was a span of 16 bases. CDR3 length: 15 residues. In DNA, the CDR3 is TGTGCCTGGAGTGCCCAGCAGGGGTTTGGCTATGGCTACACCTTC. Residues: CAWSAQQGFGYGYTF.

The V call is TRBV6-6, the J call TRBJ2-7; 7 positions agree with TRBD1. The ends lost 2 bases at V and 0 bases at J; junction bases unmatched: 7. Germline-derived CDR1 and CDR2 are MNHNY and SVGAGI (reference sequence). The CDR3 is 16 amino acids. CDR3 in amino acids: CASSYKTGPRSYEQYF. In nucleotides, the CDR3 is TGTGCCAGCAGTTACAAGACAGGGCCCCGCTCCTACGAGCAGTACTTC.

This chain joins TRBV5-1 and TRBJ2-5; 7 nucleotides match TRBD1. This CDR3 spans 15 amino acids. V dropped 2 bases and J dropped 4; count of bases not matched to a gene: 8. The germline CDR1 and CDR2 sequences are SGHRS and YFSETQ. The CDR3 region has the DNA TGCGCCAGCAGCTTCTTTCAGACAGGGTCAGAGACCCAGTACTTC. Translated, it gives CASSFFQTGSETQYF.

This rearrangement joins TRBV10-2 to TRBJ2-7; 7 bases align to TRBD1. The CDR3 totals 13 residues. The J segment lost 6 bases and the V segment lost 5 bases, leaving 7 bases of the junction unmatched. CDR1 and CDR2 (germline): WSHSY, SAAADI. CDR3 region: CASSPGQNFEQYF. The CDR3 DNA sequence: TGCGCCAGCAGTCCGGGACAGAACTTCGAGCAGTACTTC.

The chain joins TRBV6-1 to TRBJ1-5; no reliable D call. Germline CDR1 MNHNS, CDR2 SASEGT. The CDR3 consists of 14 residues. The V end was cut by 3 bases, the J end by 1 base, with 7 bases between. CDR3 in amino acids: CASSEEKSNQPQHF. DNA for the CDR3: TGTGCCAGCAGTGAGGAGAAGAGCAATCAGCCCCAGCATTTT.

Turning to this clone: Within the sample, other DNA sequences also encode this same CDR3. The rearrangement joins TRBV6-5 to TRBJ1-2; D is perhaps TRBD1 (5 bases). The CDR3 is 13 amino acids. V shed 0 bases and J shed 8 bases, with 10 bases lying between them. Germline V CDR1 and CDR2: MNHEY, SVGAGI. CDR3 coding DNA: TGTGCCAGCAGTTACTCAACAGGCGGGGGCTACACCTTC. Its translation is CASSYSTGGGYTF.

V is TRBV10-3 and J is TRBJ1-2; TRBD1 aligns across 10 bases. From germline, CDR1 is ENHRY and CDR2 SYGVKD. The CDR3 length is 13 residues. Trimming cost V 4 bases and J 6 bases; bases outside gene matches: 2. CDR3: CAISVGTGDGYTF. CDR3 nucleotide sequence: TGTGCCATCAGTGTCGGGACAGGGGATGGCTACACCTTC.

The genes are TRBV30 and TRBJ1-3; 7 bases align to TRBD1. Germline CDR1 is GTSNPN and CDR2 is SVGIG (reference sequence). V dropped 5 bases and J dropped 4; count of bases not matched to a gene: 8. The CDR3 contains 14 residues. For the CDR3, the DNA is TGTGCCTGGGGGACCGGACAGGCAGGAAACACCATATATTTT. Translation: CAWGTGQAGNTIYF.

The chain is built from TRBV9 and TRBJ2-7, with 7 bases that match TRBD1. This CDR3 is built from 15 residues. The germline gives CDR1 SGDLS, CDR2 YYNGEE. The ends lost 0 bases at V and 1 base at J; junction bases unmatched: 4. CDR3 protein: CASSVDTGQSYEQYF. The CDR3 DNA follows: TGTGCCAGCAGCGTAGACACGGGACAGTCCTACGAGCAGTACTTC.

The chain employs TRBV30 and TRBJ1-5; D gene uncertain. Germline V gene lookup returns CDR1 GTSNPN and CDR2 SVGIG (reference sequence). V was trimmed by 1 base and J by 2 bases, leaving 9 bases between them. This CDR3 contains 14 residues. Written as DNA, the CDR3 is TGTGCCTGGAGTGGTGACGTGGGCAATCAGCCCCAGCATTTT. It is translated as CAWSGDVGNQPQHF.

The V and J genes are TRBV25-1 and TRBJ2-3; 14 nucleotides agree with TRBD2. Unmatched junction bases numbered 5, after V lost 8 bases and J lost 1 base. This CDR3 contains 16 residues. Germline V CDR1 and CDR2: MGHDK, SYGVNS. The CDR3 reads CASGGLAGGRTDTQYF. The CDR3 DNA reads TGTGCCAGCGGTGGACTAGCGGGGGGTCGCACAGATACGCAGTATTTT.

The V and J genes are TRBV6-5 and TRBJ1-1, with D hard to call. Trimming removed 2 bases at V and 1 base at J, with 11 bases between. Germline lookup yields CDR1 MNHEY and CDR2 SVGAGI. The CDR3 has 15 amino acids. The CDR3, as DNA: TGTGCCAGCAGTTACGATGGAGTAGAGAACACTGAAGCTTTCTTT. Amino acid sequence: CASSYDGVENTEAFF.

The chain uses TRBV7-2 and TRBJ2-2; no clear D gene. The germline CDR1 and CDR2 sequences are SGHTA and FQGNSA. V was trimmed by 3 bases and J by 5 bases, leaving 10 bases between them. The CDR3 extends over 14 amino acids. In nucleotides, the CDR3 is TGTGCCAGCAGCTTTAACCAGGTTACCGGGGAGCTGTTTTTT. Translation: CASSFNQVTGELFF.

The rearrangement links TRBV19 to TRBJ2-7, with TRBD2 matching 8 bases. V lost 5 bases, J lost 6 bases, and 6 bases stayed unmatched. The CDR3 length is 13 residues. The V gene's germline CDR1 is LNHDA and CDR2 SQIVND (reference sequence). CDR3 amino acids: CASSRTSSGEQYF. The CDR3, as DNA: TGTGCCAGTAGTCGGACTAGCTCGGGCGAGCAGTACTTC.

Regarding this clone: The same CDR3 also results from other DNA sequences found in this sample. V and J are TRBV9 and TRBJ1-5; D is unclear. Germline V gene lookup returns CDR1 SGDLS and CDR2 YYNGEE. This CDR3 region has 14 residues. Trimming took off 3 bases at V and 1 base at J, with 8 bases between the two ends. CDR3 loop: CASSAGQSNQPQHF. As DNA, the CDR3 is TGTGCCAGCAGCGCCGGGCAGAGCAATCAGCCCCAGCATTTT.

The chain has TRBV28 and TRBJ2-1, with 7 bases aligning to TRBD1. The V segment lost 2 bases and the J segment 5 bases; nucleotides outside the gene matches: 12. The germline gives CDR1 MDHEN, CDR2 SYDVKM. The CDR3 is 17 residues long. The CDR3 region is CASSLPNTGVGDNEQFF. The CDR3 DNA is TGTGCCAGCAGTTTACCCAATACAGGGGTCGGGGACAATGAGCAGTTCTTC.

The rearrangement uses TRBV9 and TRBJ1-5; D is unclear. Germline loops: CDR1 SGDLS, CDR2 YYNGEE. The CDR3 length is 14 residues. Between the trimmed V and J ends, which lost 0 bases and 3 bases, there was a span of 7 bases. The chain's CDR3 is CASSVGGFNQPQHF. In DNA, the CDR3 is TGTGCCAGCAGCGTAGGAGGGTTCAATCAGCCCCAGCATTTT.

V usage is TRBV7-2 and J usage is TRBJ1-3, with TRBD1 as a possible D gene (5 bases). The CDR3 is 17 residues long. Germline-derived CDR1 and CDR2 are SGHTA and FQGNSA. Trimming cost V 1 base and J 0 bases, with 13 bases left between them. The CDR3 loop is CASSLGGIGHSGNTIYF. The CDR3 coding sequence is TGTGCCAGCAGCTTAGGGGGGATTGGGCACTCTGGAAACACCATATATTTT.

In this sample, this clone turned up a few times. The chain has TRBV10-1 and TRBJ2-1; 8 nucleotides line up with TRBD1. There are 13 residues in the CDR3. Germline CDR1 and CDR2: WNHNN and SYGVQD (reference sequence). Unmatched junction bases numbered 12, after V lost 8 bases and J lost 12 bases. CDR3 sequence (DNA): TGCGCCAGCGCCGACAGGGGCCAAGACGGGCAGTTCTTC. As protein: CASADRGQDGQFF.

The V call is TRBV6-6, the J call TRBJ1-6; D possibly corresponds to TRBD1 (5 bases). The V end was cut by 9 bases, the J end by 2 bases, with 14 bases between. Germline CDR1 reads MNHNY; CDR2 reads SVGAGI (reference sequence). This CDR3 has 15 residues. CDR3 sequence: CASGGRDAYNSPLHF. Here the CDR3 DNA reads TGTGCCAGTGGTGGTCGGGACGCCTATAATTCACCCCTCCACTTT.

The chain couples TRBV6-1 to TRBJ2-7; TRBD2 is a possible D gene (6 bases). Trimming took off 6 bases at V and 3 bases at J, with 18 bases between the two ends. Germline assignment: CDR1 MNHNS and CDR2 SASEGT. The CDR3 extends over 15 amino acids. This CDR3 is CASSREAQLNYEQYF. CDR3 nucleotides: TGTGCCAGCAGCAGGGAGGCCCAACTCAACTACGAGCAGTACTTC.

This chain joins TRBV10-3 and TRBJ2-3; unclear D gene. The V end lost 5 bases, the J end lost 3 bases, and 12 bases lay between the germline ends. CDR3 length equals 14 residues. Germline V gene data show CDR1 as ENHRY and CDR2 as SYGVKD. The DNA of the CDR3 is TGTGCCATCAGTCCGACGGTTACTACAGATACGCAGTATTTT. It encodes CAISPTVTTDTQYF.

This clone was seen only once. The genes are TRBV29-1 and TRBJ2-7; 7 bases line up with TRBD1. The germline gives CDR1 SQVTM, CDR2 ANQGSEA. This CDR3 is 12 amino acids long. Losses at the gene ends were 8 bases for V and 2 bases for J; bases not matched to a gene: 6. The CDR3 protein is CSTIQGTYEQYF. CDR3 DNA: TGCAGCACCATACAGGGGACCTACGAGCAGTACTTC.

The chain recombines TRBV5-1 with TRBJ1-1, with D uncertain. CDR1 SGHRS and CDR2 YFSETQ come from the germline V gene. V dropped 1 base and J dropped 5 bases, with 18 bases sitting between them. The CDR3 has 16 residues. This CDR3 is CASSLSSLAGQTEAFF. The CDR3 coding sequence is TGCGCCAGCAGCTTGTCGTCCCTCGCGGGCCAGACTGAAGCTTTCTTT.